The source of this T cell receptor beta chain is a study of cytomegalovirus exposure and HLA in healthy donors. The primer mix had 60 Vbeta and 13 Jbeta primers. The method was immunoSEQ multiplex PCR; TCRdb's version includes in-frame clones alone and lacks a portion of them. This table lists about 48,000 clones. This CDR3 contains 13 residues. The germline gives CDR1 SEHNR, CDR2 FQNEAQ (reference sequence). V trimming: 2 bases; J trimming: 7 bases; junction bases outside the gene matches: 5. The clonotype comes from a male donor in good health and CMV-seropositive. The sample consisted of PBMCs. The chain links TRBV7-9 to TRBJ2-7, with 7 nucleotides matching TRBD2. The CDR3 DNA reads TGTGCCAGCAGCTTATTCCCAGCGGGGGAGCAGTACTTC. Protein: CASSLFPAGEQYF.